A selection of T cell receptor beta chains follows, all from one sample in a study of regulatory T cells in long-lasting Graves disease. TCRdb reprocessed the multiplex PCR reads with MiXCR, giving one entry per CDR3 protein. The table has hundreds of thousands of distinct CDR3 sequences, roughly 15% seen once. This sample was shared with a second study, whose subject was T cells in Graves' hyperthyroidism and ophthalmopathy.

The sequences come from peripheral blood mononuclear cells (PBMCs), collected at new diagnosis, from a patient treated with antithyroid drugs. The receptor source for this set is a woman aged 25 to 39 with Graves disease. Each CDR3 is given with its conserved first and last residue. Clone size, where shown, is once, few, many, or a class for clones that have expanded.

clone size	V gene	CDR3 protein
many	TRBV28	CASRLDLSGANTGELFF
NA	TRBV2	CASSGEGTGELFF
NA	TRBV20-1	CSAIHSGRTYEQYF
NA	TRBV28	CASRVSSPGGRELFF
NA	TRBV7-8	CASSLPNAGSGETQYF
many	TRBV24-1	CATSDLLGTGGSAGELFF
NA	TRBV24-1	CATSPSREVHEQYF
many	TRBV6-1	CASSEARAGAYEQYF
NA	TRBV7-9	CASSSGGEIVETQYF
many	TRBV28	CASLRQFKDTQYF
NA	TRBV10-3	CAISESGRSETQYF
many	TRBV5-1	CASRPGGSGSEAFF
NA	TRBV28	CAIALGSYNEQFF
few	TRBV2	CAITRDTRDQPHNEQFF
few	TRBV30	CALDSGLVSLAYEQYF
NA	TRBV7-3	CASSPGLRTSGFTGVF
NA	TRBV19	CASSIEGAGANVLTF
many	TRBV28	CASRDRGLRTGELFF
NA	TRBV20-1	CSVRTGTSPRSTDTQYF
NA	TRBV18	CASSPPQGGYTF
NA	TRBV28	CASTISGSGTDTQYF
many	TRBV13	CASSFRGVYEQYF
many	TRBV9	CASSVLGTPGTGELFF
NA	TRBV7-2	CASSLVVGPETQYF
many	TRBV10-3	CAIGARNTEAFF
many	TRBV6-1	CASSERGQQGNQPQHF
few	TRBV20-1	CSARMSPGESGYTF
few	TRBV24-1	CATQGGDRGHQNYGYTF
many	TRBV5-1	CASSLVQTGENEQYF
NA	TRBV10-3	CATRDRGYNEQFF
many	TRBV2	CASRIRATQYF
many	TRBV28	CASSSSVTEQYF